This T cell receptor beta chain was sequenced during a study of spatial heterogeneity in lung cancer. Study results and caveats: At resection, ubiquitous expanded tumor TCRs appeared in blood more than at follow-up.

The time point was: sample taken at primary tumor resection. Sequencing of whole RNA from tumor, nontumor lung or frozen PBMC involved no sorting. A few counts support this clonotype. Its antigen is currently unknown. CDR1 and CDR2 (germline): SGHRS, YFSETQ. The CDR3 runs 14 residues. V was trimmed by 4 bases and J by 8 bases, leaving 15 bases between them. A distinct unique molecular identifier was carried by each TCR cDNA molecule. One entry per CDR3 protein results from TCRdb running MiXCR on the 5' RACE reads. The repertoire holds tens of thousands of distinct CDR3 sequences, about 20% seen once, with around 6.6% in the top ten.

Sequences were derived from PBMCs, sampled at surgery. The receptor comes from a male donor with early-stage non-small cell lung cancer. The V gene is TRBV5-1, the J gene TRBJ1-4, with D possibly TRBD1 on 6 matching bases. In DNA form, the CDR3 reads TGCGCCAGCAGCGTCAGGGGAGACGGGGAAAAACTGTTTTTT. It is translated as CASSVRGDGEKLFF.